This passage covers 30 T cell receptor beta chains from one sample sequenced in a study of graft-versus-host responses after intestinal transplantation. Here immunoSEQ multiplex PCR was the method, and the copy in TCRdb shows in-frame clones only, minus some. The sample yields around 100,000 clones, approximately 93% seen once. Which antigens these TCRs recognize remains unknown. This sample comprised unstimulated CD8+ T cells sorted from spleen or lymph node cells, obtained before transplant. These receptors were collected from a human donor who was the organ donor for an intestinal transplant.

The CDR3 sequence: CASRDRTVSYEQYF. CDR3 bases: TGTGCCAGCAGGGACCGTACGGTGTCCTACGAGCAGTACTTC. This chain joins TRBV6-1 and TRBJ2-7; D remains unclear. The CDR3 runs to 14 residues. Trimming removed 6 bases from V and 1 base from J, with 13 bases in between. The germline V gene encodes CDR1 MNHNS and CDR2 SASEGT.

V is TRBV4-1 and J is TRBJ2-2; TRBD1 matches at 8 bases. Unmatched junction bases numbered 16, after V lost 4 bases and J lost 6 bases. The CDR3 is 18 amino acids. From germline, CDR1 is MGHRA and CDR2 YSYEKL. The CDR3, as DNA: TGCGCCAGCAGCCCAGCCCCAGGGGGCGCGGGCTTCTCCGGGGAGCTGTTTTTT. This codes for CASSPAPGGAGFSGELFF.

The chain combines TRBV7-2 with TRBJ2-7, with 9 positions matching TRBD2. The junction had 3 bases not matched to a gene; V was cut back by 1 base and J by 2 bases. The CDR3 spans 15 residues. Germline CDR1 reads SGHTA; CDR2 reads FQGNSA. The CDR3 loop is CASSLGAGGPYEQYF. The DNA of the CDR3 is TGTGCCAGCAGCTTAGGGGCGGGAGGGCCCTACGAGCAGTACTTC.

V and J are TRBV30 and TRBJ1-1; D not certain. Germline-derived CDR1 and CDR2 are GTSNPN and SVGIG (reference sequence). The CDR3 runs to 13 residues. V lost 3 bases, J lost 6 bases, and 14 bases lay in between. CDR3 nucleotides: TGTGCCTGGAGCTCCGACGGGTGGGCTGAAGCTTTCTTT. This gives the protein CAWSSDGWAEAFF. Full variable domain (rest looked up from reference TRBV30 and TRBJ1-1): SQTIHQWPATLVQPVGSPLSLECTVEGTSNPNLYWYRQAAGRGLQLLFYSVGIGQISSEVPQNLSASRPQDRQFILSSKKLLLSDSGFYLCAWSSDGWAEAFFGQGTRLTVV.

The rearrangement links TRBV19 to TRBJ2-1; D may be TRBD2 (9 bases). V lost 2 bases to trimming and J lost 2 bases, with 25 bases between them. The CDR3 runs 20 residues. Germline CDR1 is LNHDA and CDR2 is SQIVND (reference sequence). In DNA, the CDR3 is TGTGCCAGTAGTATACCGGGACAGGTTCGACTAGCGGAGACCTACAATGAGCAGTTCTTC. It is translated as CASSIPGQVRLAETYNEQFF.

The V call is TRBV6-1, the J call TRBJ2-3; 8 bases are shared with TRBD2. This CDR3 region has 19 residues. CDR1 is MNHNS and CDR2 is SASEGT in the germline V gene. With V trimmed by 4 bases and J by 1 base, 16 bases remained unmatched. The CDR3 sequence: CASSVPGGPGSLRTDTQYF. In DNA form, the CDR3 reads TGTGCCAGCAGTGTCCCGGGAGGGCCAGGATCCCTTCGCACAGATACGCAGTATTTT.

This clone was counted a single time. One end of the junction varies from germline; a read error may be responsible. The chain couples TRBV6-1 to TRBJ2-7; TRBD2 matches at 7 bases. CDR3 length: 16 amino acids. Germline CDR1 and CDR2: MNHNS and SASEGT. The CDR3 sequence: CAGSEAGLRASYEQYF. DNA for the CDR3: TGTGCCGGCAGTGAAGCGGGACTACGGGCGAGCTACGAGCAGTACTTC.

This chain joins TRBV6-1 and TRBJ1-1, with D uncertain. The germline V and J ends were trimmed by 7 bases and 0 bases, with 15 bases remaining between them. The CDR3 has 15 residues. Germline V CDR1 and CDR2: MNHNS, SASEGT. The CDR3 DNA is TGTGCCAGCACTCCACCCCCCCGGGTGAACACTGAAGCTTTCTTT. It is translated as CASTPPPRVNTEAFF.

The V call is TRBV7-6, the J call TRBJ2-2, with TRBD2 as a possible D gene (6 bases). CDR3 length equals 16 residues. CDR1 and CDR2 from the germline V gene are SGHVS and FNYEAQ. V was shortened by 5 bases and J by 0 bases, with 13 bases between the two germline ends. DNA of the CDR3: TGTGCCAGCAGCACTCCCGGGACTCCGAACACCGGGGAGCTGTTTTTT. Its translation: CASSTPGTPNTGELFF.

The rearrangement joins TRBV15 to TRBJ1-1; D remains unclear. The CDR3 is made up of 12 amino acids. Germline V CDR1 and CDR2: LNHNV, YYDKDF (reference sequence). V lost 5 bases to trimming and J lost 6 bases, with 10 bases between them. The CDR3 region has the DNA TGTGCCACCAGCCCTAAGGTGCCTGAAGCTTTCTTT. This sequence encodes CATSPKVPEAFF. Full variable domain (missing parts from reference TRBV15 and TRBJ1-1): DAMVIQNPRYQVTQFGKPVTLSCSQTLNHNVMYWYQQKSSQAPKLLFHYYDKDFNNEADTPDNFQSRRPNTSFCFLDIRSPGLGDTAMYLCATSPKVPEAFFGQGTRLTVV.

The rearrangement joins TRBV27 to TRBJ2-1; no clear D gene. V was shortened by 3 bases and J by 0 bases, with 3 bases between the two germline ends. CDR1 MNHEY and CDR2 SMNVEV come from the germline V gene (reference sequence). The CDR3 has 13 amino acids. The chain's CDR3 is CASSFSSYNEQFF. The CDR3 DNA sequence: TGTGCCAGCAGTTTTAGCTCCTACAATGAGCAGTTCTTC.

The CDR3 region is CASSPLGQNTGELFF. In DNA form, the CDR3 reads TGCGCCAGCAGCCCCCTAGGCCAGAACACCGGGGAGCTGTTTTTT. V gene TRBV4-1 combines with J gene TRBJ2-2; D uncertain. CDR3 length equals 15 residues. V was cut by 4 bases and J by 1 base, with 10 bases left in between. CDR1 MGHRA and CDR2 YSYEKL come from the germline V gene.

This clone came up once. The chain couples TRBV4-1 to TRBJ2-2; a weak D match, TRBD1 (5 bases). Trimming stripped 2 bases from V and 2 bases from J, with 12 bases between. This CDR3 comprises 16 residues. Germline CDR1 MGHRA, CDR2 YSYEKL. For the CDR3, the DNA is TGCGCCAGCAGCCAAAAATCACAGGTCAACACCGGGGAGCTGTTTTTT. It encodes CASSQKSQVNTGELFF.

The rearrangement joins TRBV28 to TRBJ1-4, with TRBD1 matching over 10 bases. V lost 7 bases and J lost 2; bases outside the gene matches: 13. CDR1 and CDR2 from the germline V gene are MDHEN and SYDVKM. The CDR3 loop spans 18 amino acids. The CDR3 spells CASNKLDRGLRTNEKLFF. The CDR3, as DNA: TGTGCCAGCAATAAACTAGACAGGGGGCTTAGGACTAATGAAAAACTGTTTTTT.

V and J are TRBV6-6 and TRBJ2-3, with D possibly being TRBD2 (6 bases). The CDR3 runs to 14 residues. The V and J ends lost 0 bases and 3 bases respectively, with 7 bases between them. Germline V CDR1 and CDR2: MNHNY, SVGAGI (reference sequence). DNA for the CDR3: TGTGCCAGCAGTTACTCGCGGGGTACAGATACGCAGTATTTT. Translation gives CASSYSRGTDTQYF.

CDR3 amino acids: CSVEVNTEAFF. CDR3 bases: TGCAGCGTTGAAGTCAACACTGAAGCTTTCTTT. The rearrangement joins TRBV29-1 to TRBJ1-1; D remains ambiguous. The CDR3 runs 11 residues. Germline lookup yields CDR1 SQVTM and CDR2 ANQGSEA. Trimming removed 1 base at V and 2 bases at J, with 2 bases between. Using reference TRBV29-1 and TRBJ1-1 for the parts outside the CDR3, the full variable domain is SAVISQKPSRDICQRGTSLTIQCQVDSQVTMMFWYRQQPGQSLTLIATANQGSEATYESGFVIDKFPISRPNLTFSTLTVSNMSPEDSSIYLCSVEVNTEAFFGQGTRLTVV.

J is TRBJ1-5 and V is TRBV19; D unresolved. Germline lookup yields CDR1 LNHDA and CDR2 SQIVND (reference sequence). This CDR3 has 15 residues. V dropped 7 bases and J dropped 0 bases, with 13 bases sitting between them. CDR3 sequence reads: CASISDEDSNQPQHF. CDR3 nucleotides: TGTGCCAGTATTTCGGACGAGGATAGCAATCAGCCCCAGCATTTT.

The CDR3 spells CASSEVTAYGYTF. In nucleotides, the CDR3 is TGTGCCAGCAGTGAAGTCACAGCCTATGGCTACACCTTC. The chain combines TRBV6-1 with TRBJ1-2; D not certain. Trimming left V 1 base short and J 4 bases short, with 7 bases between. The CDR3 totals 13 residues. Looked up from germline, CDR1 is MNHNS and CDR2 is SASEGT.

The chain uses TRBV18 and TRBJ2-5; D is uncertain. Germline V gene data show CDR1 as KGHSH and CDR2 as LQKENI. Trimming took off 2 bases at V and 1 base at J, with 8 bases between the two ends. CDR3 length: 14 residues. The CDR3 sequence is CASSPDQLQETQYF. Here the CDR3 DNA reads TGTGCCAGCTCACCAGACCAGCTCCAAGAGACCCAGTACTTC. Based on the CDR3 plus reference TRBV18 and TRBJ2-5, the full variable domain is NAGVMQNPRHLVRRRGQEARLRCSPMKGHSHVYWYRQLPEEGLKFMVYLQKENIIDESGMPKERFSAEFPKEGPSILRIQQVVRGDSAAYFCASSPDQLQETQYFGPGTRLLVL.

V gene TRBV13 combines with J gene TRBJ2-1; possible D gene TRBD2, 5 bases. This CDR3 is built from 14 residues. V was cut by 1 base and J by 3 bases, with 7 bases left in between. Germline CDR1 is PRHDT and CDR2 is FYEKMQ (reference sequence). The CDR3 loop is CASSLERGYNEQFF. CDR3 in DNA: TGTGCCAGCAGCTTAGAACGGGGCTACAATGAGCAGTTCTTC.

The V and J genes are TRBV30 and TRBJ1-1, with D unresolved. V gave up 0 bases and J gave up 1 base, with 3 bases separating them. The CDR3 sequence is 12 residues long. Germline V lookup: CDR1 GTSNPN, CDR2 SVGIG (reference sequence). This chain's CDR3 is CAWSVWNTEAFF. CDR3 nucleotide sequence: TGTGCCTGGAGTGTTTGGAACACTGAAGCTTTCTTT.

This chain connects TRBV4-1 to TRBJ2-7; 10 positions match TRBD2. The CDR3 is made up of 14 amino acids. Germline CDR1 MGHRA, CDR2 YSYEKL. Losses at the gene ends were 2 bases for V and 3 bases for J; bases not matched to a gene: 1. The CDR3, as DNA: TGCGCCAGCAGCCAACTAGCGGGAGTCTACGAGCAGTACTTC. It specifies CASSQLAGVYEQYF.

The chain has TRBV7-9 and TRBJ2-3, with TRBD2 identical over 12 bases. With 10 bases clipped from V and 2 bases from J, the junction kept 16 bases outside the gene matches. Germline CDR1 and CDR2: SEHNR and FQNEAQ (reference sequence). The length of the CDR3 is 18 residues. Here the CDR3 DNA reads TGTGCCATTACGACTAGCGGGAGAGTATCGGGTCCCACAGATACGCAGTATTTT. Protein sequence: CAITTSGRVSGPTDTQYF. Complete variable domain (other parts from reference TRBV7-9 and TRBJ2-3): DTGVSQNPRHKITKRGQNVTFRCDPISEHNRLYWYRQTLGQGPEFLTYFQNEAQLEKSRLLSDRFSAERPKGSFSTLEIQRTEQGDSAMYLCAITTSGRVSGPTDTQYFGPGTRLTVL.

This clone came up a few times. V gene TRBV2 combines with J gene TRBJ2-2; either TRBD1 or TRBD2 may supply D (5 bases each). This CDR3 comprises 16 residues. From germline, CDR1 is SNHLY and CDR2 FYNNEI. The germline V and J ends were trimmed by 6 bases and 5 bases, with 19 bases remaining between them. CDR3: CASRPGTLMETGELFF. CDR3 DNA sequence: TGTGCCAGCAGACCCGGGACCCTAATGGAGACCGGGGAGCTGTTTTTT.

J is TRBJ2-1 and V is TRBV30, with D possibly being TRBD1 (5 bases). The CDR3 is made up of 19 amino acids. Trimming pared 2 bases from V and 0 bases from J, leaving 23 bases between. Germline V gene data show CDR1 as GTSNPN and CDR2 as SVGIG (reference sequence). The CDR3 coding sequence is TGTGCCTGGAGTTGTGCGGCAGGGTCCCACCTATACTCCTACAATGAGCAGTTCTTC. Translating it yields CAWSCAAGSHLYSYNEQFF.

The V and J genes are TRBV6-1 and TRBJ1-1; D is ambiguous. The CDR3 extends over 13 amino acids. Trimming pared 2 bases from V and 1 base from J, leaving 5 bases between. The germline CDR1 and CDR2 sequences are MNHNS and SASEGT. In DNA, the CDR3 is TGTGCCAGCAGTGAATGGCGGAACACTGAAGCTTTCTTT. Protein product: CASSEWRNTEAFF.

This chain links TRBV4-1 with TRBJ1-4; possible D gene TRBD1, 5 bases. V lost 6 bases, J lost 8 bases, and 13 bases lay in between. Germline CDR1 and CDR2: MGHRA and YSYEKL. The CDR3 totals 13 residues. The CDR3 is CASSLGAWEKLFF. The CDR3 DNA is TGCGCCAGCAGTCTAGGGGCTTGGGAAAAACTGTTTTTT.

The gene calls are TRBV19 and TRBJ1-2, with D uncertain. Per germline, CDR1 LNHDA and CDR2 SQIVND (reference sequence). The CDR3 loop spans 15 amino acids. V lost 1 base, J lost 6 bases, and 15 bases lay in between. In nucleotides, the CDR3 is TGTGCCAGTAGTATAGGCGTCTACGGCTATGATGGCTACACCTTC. It yields the protein CASSIGVYGYDGYTF.

The J gene is TRBJ1-4, the V gene TRBV6-1, with TRBD1 as a possible D gene (5 bases). This CDR3 is 19 amino acids long. Trimming removed 4 bases at V and 0 bases at J, with 21 bases between. Germline V gives CDR1 MNHNS, CDR2 SASEGT. The CDR3 coding sequence is TGTGCCAGCAGTGGCCGAGGACATGTCGTGTGGGCAACTAATGAAAAACTGTTTTTT. As protein: CASSGRGHVVWATNEKLFF.

The chain links TRBV9 to TRBJ2-5, with 11 bases matching TRBD2. Germline V CDR1 and CDR2: SGDLS, YYNGEE. The CDR3 loop spans 15 amino acids. Trimming removed 3 bases from V and 2 bases from J; junction bases left unmatched: 3. The CDR3 region has the DNA TGTGCCAGCAGCGGGGGACTAGCGGAACAAGAGACCCAGTACTTC. This gives the protein CASSGGLAEQETQYF.